Included here is one TCR beta chain sequence, with context. These data originate in a study of cytomegalovirus exposure and HLA in healthy donors. PCR involved 60 Vbeta and 13 Jbeta primers. Sequenced by immunoSEQ multiplex PCR; TCRdb stores in-frame clones only, minus some. The data show around 150,000 clones, around 77% seen once. The CDR3 length is 12 residues. V was cut by 4 bases and J by 4 bases, with 8 bases left in between. Germline loops: CDR1 SQVTM, CDR2 ANQGSEA. This receptor was identified in a man aged 25 to 40 in good health and CMV-seronegative. Sequenced material: PBMCs. J is TRBJ2-1 and V is TRBV29-1, with a weak D call TRBD2 (6 bases). CDR3 nucleotide sequence: TGCAGCGTTGGGAGGGAGTACAATGAGCAGTTCTTC. This encodes CSVGREYNEQFF.